These T cell receptor beta chains were read from a single sample in a study of cytomegalovirus exposure and HLA in healthy donors. Profiling relied on immunoSEQ multiplex PCR, and the TCRdb table lists in-frame clones only, not all of them. The sample lists about 200,000 clones, around 80% occurring once. The sequenced sample consisted of PBMCs. The receptors were sampled from a young man in good health and CMV-seronegative. Both conserved end residues are part of each CDR3. A D gene is named only where the DNA matches it firmly. Size is stated for part of the rows, as once, few or many counts, or as a class when the clone is expanded.

J	size	V	D	DNA	CDR3
TRBJ1-5	.	TRBV4-1	.	TGCGCCAGCAGCCAACTAGGGGTGGCGCGTCAGCCCCAGCATTTT	CASSQLGVARQPQHF
TRBJ1-2	.	TRBV18	TRBD1	TGTGCCAGCTCACTAACCACAGGGGAGGTTGGCTACACCTTC	CASSLTTGEVGYTF
TRBJ1-2	few	TRBV6-5	.	TGTGCCAGCAGTATCCGACAGTCATATGGCTACACCTTC	CASSIRQSYGYTF
TRBJ2-7	.	TRBV9	.	TGTGCCAGCAGCCCGAAGGGGGACCCATCCTACGAGCAGTACTTC	CASSPKGDPSYEQYF
TRBJ2-3	.	TRBV6-5	TRBD1	TGTGCCAGCGTCGGGGACAGGGGGCGCGAAGATACGCAGTATTTT	CASVGDRGREDTQYF
TRBJ2-7	.	TRBV6-1	TRBD2	TGTGCCAGCATCATAGCGGGAACCTTCTACGAGCAGTACTTC	CASIIAGTFYEQYF
TRBJ1-2	.	TRBV28	.	TGTGCCAGCAGTGAGGGGGAAGGCGGCTACACCTTC	CASSEGEGGYTF
TRBJ1-2	.	TRBV10-3	TRBD1	TGTGCCGCTCGGGACAGGGTCGACTATGGCTACACCTTC	CAARDRVDYGYTF
TRBJ2-3	.	TRBV5-1	TRBD2	TGCGCCAGCAGGGCTACTAGCGGGAGGTATAGCACAGATACGCAGTATTTT	CASRATSGRYSTDTQYF
TRBJ2-3	.	TRBV11-2	TRBD2	TGTGCCAGCAGCTTAGAGCTAGCGGGAGCTAGCACAGATACGCAGTATTTT	CASSLELAGASTDTQYF
TRBJ2-1	once	TRBV7-3	.	TGTGCCAGCAGCTTAACGGGAAGAGGGGGTCGCGATGAGCAGTTCTTC	CASSLTGRGGRDEQFF
TRBJ1-1	.	TRBV19	.	TGTGCCAGTAGTATCTCCTCTAACACTGAAGCTTTCTTT	CASSISSNTEAFF
TRBJ2-5	.	TRBV6-1	TRBD2	TGTGCCAGCAGACTAGCGGGATCTGAGACCCAGTACTTC	CASRLAGSETQYF
TRBJ2-2	.	TRBV11-2	.	TGTGCCAGCAGCTTACACTTGAACACCGGGGAGCTGTTTTTT	CASSLHLNTGELFF
TRBJ2-7	.	TRBV19	.	TGTGCCAGTAGTATAGAAGCGACAGGTATACCAGGGGCCTACGAGCAGTACTTC	CASSIEATGIPGAYEQYF
TRBJ1-1	.	TRBV19	TRBD1	TGTGCCTGCGATTCCAGGGGGCGGACTGAAGCTTTCTTT	CACDSRGRTEAFF
TRBJ1-6	.	TRBV27	TRBD1	TGTGCCAGCACCCCTGCCCCAGGGGGCTTTAGGAATTCACCCCTCCACTTT	CASTPAPGGFRNSPLHF
TRBJ1-2	.	TRBV6-1	.	TGTGCCGTTCAGGCGGGGTTCTTAAACTATGGCTACACCTTC	CAVQAGFLNYGYTF
TRBJ2-1	.	TRBV10-1	TRBD2	TGCGCCAGCAGCCGCGGACTAGCGGGAGGCTACAATGAGCAGTTCTTC	CASSRGLAGGYNEQFF
TRBJ2-3	.	TRBV5-4	.	TGTGCCAGCAGCAGCGGATTTCGTACAGATACGCAGTATTTT	CASSSGFRTDTQYF
TRBJ1-2	.	TRBV19	.	TGTGCCAGTAGTATTATCGGGGAATACAAAGGCTACACCTTC	CASSIIGEYKGYTF
TRBJ2-7	.	TRBV5-8	.	TGTGCCAGCAGCTTATACGAGCAGTACTTC	CASSLYEQYF
TRBJ2-2	.	TRBV7-9	TRBD1	TGTGCCAGCAGCCAAGACAGGGTTTGGAGCGGGGAGCTGTTTTTT	CASSQDRVWSGELFF
TRBJ2-1	.	TRBV2	TRBD2	TGTGCCAGCAGTGCGGGACTAGCGGGAGGGTCGGATGAGCAGTTCTTC	CASSAGLAGGSDEQFF
TRBJ2-7	.	TRBV28	TRBD2	TGTGCCAGCACCACGACTAGCGGGGGATACGAGCAGTACTTC	CASTTTSGGYEQYF
TRBJ1-2	once	TRBV27	TRBD1	TGTGCCAGCAGTCCCTCGGCCCCGGGACAGCATGGCTACACCTTC	CASSPSAPGQHGYTF
TRBJ1-1	.	TRBV6-6	.	TGTGCCAGCGGGCCTCAGGGTGCTGAAGCTTTCTTT	CASGPQGAEAFF
TRBJ2-7	.	TRBV29-1	TRBD1	TGCAGCGTTGAAGTAAGGCAGGGGGTATACGAGCAGTACTTC	CSVEVRQGVYEQYF
TRBJ2-7	.	TRBV6-1	TRBD2	TGTGCCAGCAGTCTGGGGCGGGGGACGCAGGAGCAGTACTTC	CASSLGRGTQEQYF
TRBJ1-2	.	TRBV7-9	.	TGTGCCAGCAGCCGCAGGGCCGAGGCAGTGCTCTATGGCTACACCTTC	CASSRRAEAVLYGYTF
TRBJ2-1	.	TRBV27	.	TGTGCCAGCAGTTTAAGTATAGCGACCTACAATGAGCAGTTCTTC	CASSLSIATYNEQFF
TRBJ2-2	.	TRBV11-2	TRBD1	TGTGCCAGCAGTAGACAGGGCTCGAACACCGGGGAGCTGTTTTTT	CASSRQGSNTGELFF
TRBJ1-4	.	TRBV2	.	TGTGCCAGCAGTGATCCTTGGACGGGGAGTGAAAAACTGTTTTTT	CASSDPWTGSEKLFF
TRBJ2-2	few	TRBV5-4	TRBD1	TGTGCCAGCAGTGGACAGGGTGACACCGGGGAGCTGTTTTTT	CASSGQGDTGELFF
TRBJ2-3	.	TRBV5-1	TRBD2	TGCGCCAGCAGCTCGTTAGCGGGAGTGGATACGCAGTATTTT	CASSSLAGVDTQYF
TRBJ2-3	.	TRBV30	TRBD1	TGTGCCTGGACCCCCCTAACAGGGGTGGCAGATACGCAGTATTTT	CAWTPLTGVADTQYF
TRBJ2-3	.	TRBV2	TRBD1	TGTGCCAGCAGTGCTCGACAGGGTCCGCAGTATTTT	CASSARQGPQYF
TRBJ2-1	.	TRBV2	TRBD2	TGTGCCAGCAGGACCGGGACTAGTATAGAAAATGAGCAGTTCTTC	CASRTGTSIENEQFF
TRBJ2-7	.	TRBV28	TRBD1	TGTGCCAGCAGTTTAACTGGACAGGGTTTTTTCGAGCAGTACTTC	CASSLTGQGFFEQYF
TRBJ1-1	few	TRBV6-4	.	TGTGCCAGCAGTACCGAGAGAAACACTGAAGCTTTCTTT	CASSTERNTEAFF
TRBJ2-5	.	TRBV7-8	.	TGTGCCAGCAGCTTAGAGGCTAGCCAAGAGACCCAGTACTTC	CASSLEASQETQYF
TRBJ1-6	few	TRBV5-6	.	TGTGCCAGCAGCCCAGGACTGAACATCCATAATTCACCCCTCCACTTT	CASSPGLNIHNSPLHF
TRBJ2-7	.	TRBV5-5	TRBD1	TGTGCCAGCAGCTGGGACAGGCTTCCTTCCGGGCAGTACTTC	CASSWDRLPSGQYF